The 14 T cell receptor beta chains below all came from one sample that was sequenced in a study of metastatic and nonmetastatic thyroid tumors. The entire patient cohort was treatment-naive prior to thyroid surgery. TCRdb re-called clones from the PCR reads using MiXCR. The sample records about 34,000 clones, 16% being singletons. The sample comprised blood. These receptors were collected from a female donor with papillary thyroid cancer or a benign thyroid nodule (not recorded which). Some clones in this sample may be carry-over from other donors' samples.

This rearrangement joins TRBV20-1 to TRBJ1-2, with D perhaps TRBD1 (6 bases). V lost 4 bases to trimming and J lost 6 bases, with 15 bases between them. The CDR3 is made up of 13 amino acids. Per germline, CDR1 DFQATT and CDR2 SNEGSKA (reference sequence). In DNA, the CDR3 is TGCAGTGCTACCTCACAGGGTCCCAATGGCTACACCTTC. Its translation is CSATSQGPNGYTF.

Turning to this clone: Other DNA sequences in this specimen translate into the identical CDR3. This chain uses TRBV7-2 with TRBJ2-7, with a tentative D call TRBD1 (5 bases). CDR1 and CDR2 from the germline V gene are SGHTA and FQGNSA. This CDR3 spans 13 amino acids. Trimming removed 3 bases from V and 2 bases from J, with 8 bases in between. CDR3 loop: CASSLVGAYEQYF. The CDR3 DNA reads TGTGCCAGCAGCTTGGTAGGGGCCTACGAGCAGTACTTC.

This clone was detected many times. This chain uses TRBV5-5 with TRBJ2-5; 7 positions match TRBD1. This CDR3 has 16 amino acids. CDR1 is SGHKS, CDR2 YYEKEE, per germline (reference sequence). After removal of 1 base from V and 2 bases from J, the junction contained 8 bases not matched to a gene. The CDR3 loop reads CASSLYGVTGQETQYF. The CDR3 DNA reads as TGTGCCAGCAGCTTGTATGGGGTGACAGGGCAAGAGACCCAGTACTTC.

The table lists this clone with a few counts. Because the CDR3 is missing its conserved closing phenylalanine or tryptophan, this is likely a read error. The gene calls are TRBV25-1 and TRBJ2-6, with D uncertain. The CDR3 extends over 14 amino acids. From germline, CDR1 is MGHDK and CDR2 SYGVNS. V lost 6 bases and J 0 bases, leaving 6 bases between the germline ends. The CDR3 here is CASSYHSGANVLTL. The CDR3 bases are TGTGCCAGCAGCTACCACTCTGGGGCCAACGTCCTGACTCTC.

Points on this clone: Its ends do not fully match the called genes, so a read error is possible. The chain is built from TRBV6-1 and TRBJ2-7; 8 bases are shared with TRBD1. Germline-derived CDR1 and CDR2 are MNHNS and SASEGT. The CDR3 spans 14 residues. CDR3 sequence (DNA): TGCGCCAGCAGTGATCCGGGACAGGACAGATTGCAGTACTTC. Translating it yields CASSDPGQDRLQYF.

Many counts were recorded for this clone. The chain has TRBV28 and TRBJ1-1; D may be TRBD1 (5 bases). The CDR3 is 15 residues long. CDR1 is MDHEN, CDR2 SYDVKM, per germline. The ends were cut back, 3 bases at V and 1 base at J, with 12 bases in the middle. CDR3 in DNA: TGTGCCAGCAGTTTGGTTTGGGGGGGGAACACTGAAGCTTTCTTT. This translates into CASSLVWGGNTEAFF.

This clone showed up many times. The V gene is TRBV11-2, the J gene TRBJ1-2; D may be TRBD1 (5 bases). The CDR3 contains 15 residues. The V gene's germline CDR1 is SGHAT and CDR2 FQNNGV. V was clipped by 4 bases and J by 0 bases, with 12 bases between them. CDR3 loop: CASSSRQTSNYGYTF. The CDR3 DNA follows: TGTGCCAGCAGCTCCAGACAGACCTCTAACTATGGCTACACCTTC.

The chain has TRBV9 and TRBJ2-1; D is unresolved. Germline V CDR1 and CDR2: SGDLS, YYNGEE. V dropped 0 bases and J dropped 3 bases, with 10 bases sitting between them. The CDR3 consists of 15 residues. CDR3 loop: CASSVEVGYYNEQFF. The CDR3 region has the DNA TGTGCCAGCAGCGTAGAGGTGGGATACTACAATGAGCAGTTCTTC.

The chain links TRBV7-9 to TRBJ2-7; D possibly corresponds to TRBD2 (6 bases). Trimming shortened V by 5 bases and J by 3 bases, and 17 bases separated the two germline ends. Germline V gives CDR1 SEHNR, CDR2 FQNEAQ (reference sequence). The CDR3 extends over 15 amino acids. The CDR3 region has the DNA TGTGCCAGCAGCGATAGCGGCAGGTCCAACTACGAGCAGTACTTC. It codes for CASSDSGRSNYEQYF.

This clone was observed many times. A much larger clone lies one base from this, so it may be a read error. The chain couples TRBV27 to TRBJ2-1, with TRBD2 identical over 7 bases. The DNA end is more similar to TRBJ2-7, so the J call may be wrong. The CDR3 has 16 amino acids. CDR1 MNHEY and CDR2 SMNVEV come from the germline V gene (reference sequence). The CDR3 DNA sequence: TGTGCCAGCAGTATGTCTAGCGGAGCATACTACAATGAGCAGTACTTC. Amino acids: CASSMSSGAYYNEQYF.

The V gene is TRBV11-3, the J gene TRBJ2-1, with D possibly being TRBD1 or TRBD2 (5 bases each). V dropped 8 bases and J dropped 3 bases, with 14 bases sitting between them. CDR1 and CDR2 from the germline V gene are SGHNT and YENEEA. CDR3 length: 14 residues. In DNA, the CDR3 is TGTGCCAGCGGTCTAGGGACGGACTACAATGAGCAGTTCTTC. It encodes CASGLGTDYNEQFF.

On this clone: No conserved phenylalanine or tryptophan ends this CDR3, so it is likely a read error. This sequence joins TRBV7-9 and TRBJ2-4, with 8 bases aligning to TRBD2. The J call may be incorrect, as the DNA end agrees better with TRBJ2-1. Germline CDR1 reads SEHNR; CDR2 reads FQNEAQ (reference sequence). This CDR3 contains 15 residues. The CDR3 bases are TGTGCCAGCAGCTTAGATAGCGGGATACGATGGGATCAGTTCCTC. Translated, it gives CASSLDSGIRWDQFL.

In this sample, this clone turned up many times. V and J are TRBV18 and TRBJ2-1; D is possibly TRBD2 (5 bases). V lost 1 base and J lost 8, with 18 bases in between. Germline V CDR1 and CDR2: KGHSH, LQKENI. The CDR3 spans 16 residues. CDR3 sequence: CASSPQSPSWMDEQFF. CDR3 in DNA: TGTGCCAGCTCACCACAATCTCCTAGCTGGATGGATGAGCAGTTCTTC. Supplemented by reference TRBV18 and TRBJ2-1, the full variable domain reads NAGVMQNPRHLVRRRGQEARLRCSPMKGHSHVYWYRQLPEEGLKFMVYLQKENIIDESGMPKERFSAEFPKEGPSILRIQQVVRGDSAAYFCASSPQSPSWMDEQFFGPGTRLTVL.

This clone has ten or more counts. An end of the junction does not agree with germline; a read error may underlie this. This chain links TRBV12-3 or TRBV12-4 with TRBJ1-2; 9 nucleotides line up with TRBD1. The CDR3 is 14 residues long. This CDR3 reads CASTLGTGIYGYTF. The CDR3 DNA follows: TGTGCCAGCACTTTAGGGACAGGGATTTATGGCTACACCTTC.